By share, the clone carrying this TCR beta chain ranks as medium-sized. This beta chain represents an off-target read in a library built for alpha chains; its size is of limited meaning. This entry is derived from a study of spatial heterogeneity in lung cancer. The CDR3 runs to 17 residues. V was pared by 3 bases and J by 3 bases, with 17 bases between. In germline, CDR1 is MNHNS, CDR2 SASEGT. TCRdb independently ran MiXCR on the 5' RACE reads; one entry per CDR3 protein. The table lists about 10,000 distinct CDR3 sequences, 3% to 4.5% of them singletons. This sample's time point: sample taken at primary tumor resection. Whole RNA, which was extracted from tumor, nontumor lung tissue or frozen PBMC, was sequenced without any cell sorting.

The source is a male donor with early-stage non-small cell lung cancer. Sequences were derived from normal lung tissue next to the tumor, sampled at surgery. The chain joins TRBV6-1 to TRBJ2-2, with TRBD2 as a possible D gene (6 bases). The DNA for the CDR3 is TGTGCCAGCAGTGACTACACGGGGGTCGAGTACACCGGGGAGCTGTTTTTT. It codes for CASSDYTGVEYTGELFF.